These T cell receptor beta chains were read from a single sample in a study of T cell changes during pregnancy in multiple sclerosis. Data came from immunoSEQ multiplex PCR; TCRdb stores just in-frame clones and leaves some out. The table lists about 38,000 clones, 88% of them singletons. Material: CD8+ T cells from peripheral blood mononuclear cells, obtained in the third trimester of pregnancy. The receptor source for this set is a female donor with multiple sclerosis, enrolled in a pregnancy study. Both conserved end residues are part of each CDR3. The D gene is left open where the match is weak. Where a row states a size, it is once, few, many or the class of an expanded clone; other rows omit it.

size	D	V	J	DNA	CDR3
NA	TRBD1	TRBV27	TRBJ1-1	TGTGCCAGCAGTCTCGGACAGGGTCTCACTGAAGCTTTCTTT	CASSLGQGLTEAFF
once	NA	TRBV5-6	TRBJ2-1	TGTGCCAGCAGCTTCAGCAATGAGCAGTTCTTC	CASSFSNEQFF
NA	NA	TRBV7-9	TRBJ2-7	TGTGCCAGCAGCCTTACTACAGGGAAGTACTTC	CASSLTTGKYF
NA	NA	TRBV4-1	TRBJ1-2	TGCGCCAGCAGCCCTCGTTTGGGGGGACCATATGGCTACACCTTC	CASSPRLGGPYGYTF
NA	NA	TRBV16	TRBJ1-5	TGTGCCAGCAGCGAATCCCCCAGGGTGGATCAGCCCCAGCATTTT	CASSESPRVDQPQHF
NA	NA	TRBV5-1	TRBJ1-2	TGCGCCAGCAGCCCTAACGGCCTGGGGGCCAGCTATGGCTACACCTTC	CASSPNGLGASYGYTF
NA	NA	TRBV5-4	TRBJ1-6	TGTGCCAGCTCCCTTGGGACACACTCCTATAATTCACCCCTCCACTTT	CASSLGTHSYNSPLHF
NA	TRBD1	TRBV30	TRBJ1-4	TGTGCCTGGAGTGCGACAGGGGGTGGAGTTGAAAAACTGTTTTTT	CAWSATGGGVEKLFF
NA	TRBD2	TRBV7-8	TRBJ2-1	TGTGCCAGCAGCGGCCGGACTAGGGGCAATGAGCAGTTCTTC	CASSGRTRGNEQFF
once	TRBD1	TRBV14	TRBJ1-2	TGTGCCAGCAGCCCGGGACAGGGGGTCGGTGGCTACACCTTC	CASSPGQGVGGYTF
NA	NA	TRBV30	TRBJ1-5	TGTGCCTGGACCGACGGGGGAGTTTTCAATCAGCCCCAGCATTTT	CAWTDGGVFNQPQHF
NA	NA	TRBV9	TRBJ2-1	TGTGCCAGCAGCGTAGAAGCCCGGTCCTACAATGAGCAGTTCTTC	CASSVEARSYNEQFF
NA	NA	TRBV4-1	TRBJ2-2	TGCGCCAGCAGCCTCCTTTCGAACACCGGGGAGCTGTTTTTT	CASSLLSNTGELFF
NA	TRBD2	TRBV7-9	TRBJ2-2	TGTGCCAGCAGCTTAAATTTGGGGGGGTCCCGGACCGGGGAGCTGTTTTTT	CASSLNLGGSRTGELFF